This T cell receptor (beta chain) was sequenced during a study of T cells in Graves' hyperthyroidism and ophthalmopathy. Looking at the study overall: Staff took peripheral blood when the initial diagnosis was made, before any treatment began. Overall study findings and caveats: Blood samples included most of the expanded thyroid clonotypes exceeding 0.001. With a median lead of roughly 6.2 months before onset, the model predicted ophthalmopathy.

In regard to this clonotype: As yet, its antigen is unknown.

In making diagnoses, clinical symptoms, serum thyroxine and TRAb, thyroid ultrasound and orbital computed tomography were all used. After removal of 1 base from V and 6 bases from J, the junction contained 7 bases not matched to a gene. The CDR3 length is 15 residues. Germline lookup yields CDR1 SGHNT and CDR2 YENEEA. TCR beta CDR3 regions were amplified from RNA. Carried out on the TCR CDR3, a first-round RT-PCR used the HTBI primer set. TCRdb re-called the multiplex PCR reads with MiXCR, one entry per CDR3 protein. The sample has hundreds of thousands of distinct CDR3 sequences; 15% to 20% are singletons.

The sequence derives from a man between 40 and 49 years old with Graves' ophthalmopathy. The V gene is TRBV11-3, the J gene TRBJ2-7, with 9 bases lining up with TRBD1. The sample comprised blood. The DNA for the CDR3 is TGTGCCAGCAGCTTAGGTCGGACAGGGGATTTCGAGCAGTACTTC. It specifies CASSLGRTGDFEQYF.